Presented here are 15 T cell receptor beta chains from one specimen sequenced in a study of T-cell reconstitution after alpha-beta-depleted transplantation in children. It was with unique molecular identifiers that the TCRbeta library was prepared. TCRdb reprocessed the PCR reads via MiXCR and lists one record per CDR3 protein. The sample carries 200,000 to 250,000 distinct CDR3 sequences, about 9.5% recorded once. The starting material was PBMCs from the stem cell graft donor, obtained from the stem cell graft. These receptors were obtained from a human donor who donated a stem cell graft to a child with acute lymphoblastic leukemia.

The chain combines TRBV29-1 with TRBJ1-1, with no clear D. CDR1 is SQVTM and CDR2 is ANQGSEA in the germline V gene. The V gene lost 6 bases and the J gene lost 9 bases, with 14 bases spanning the gap. This CDR3 has 11 residues. CDR3 sequence reads: CSVAEPVKAFF. DNA of the CDR3: TGCAGCGTCGCAGAGCCGGTGAAAGCTTTCTTT.

This clonotype was counted between two and nine times. This rearrangement joins TRBV5-1 to TRBJ2-5; D is possibly TRBD2 (7 bases). The CDR3 contains 15 residues. Germline CDR1 SGHRS, CDR2 YFSETQ. The V end was cut by 4 bases, the J end by 4 bases, with 17 bases between. The CDR3 loop reads CASSVAGGPVETQYF. The CDR3 region has the DNA TGCGCCAGCAGCGTCGCCGGGGGGCCGGTAGAGACCCAGTACTTC.

This clonotype was seen a handful of times. In DNA, the CDR3 is TGTGCCAGCAGCCGAACCGGGACAGGGCCTAATTCACCCCTCCACTTT. It is translated as CASSRTGTGPNSPLHF. The chain combines TRBV12-3 or TRBV12-4 with TRBJ1-6; 9 nucleotides match TRBD1. The CDR3 consists of 16 residues. Germline trimming cut 6 bases from V and 6 bases from J; bases unmatched to any gene: 9.

This clonotype has ten or more counts. The V call is TRBV10-3, the J call TRBJ1-5; the match to TRBD1 covers 9 bases. The J segment lost 5 bases and the V segment lost 10 bases, leaving 6 bases of the junction unmatched. Germline values: CDR1 ENHRY, CDR2 SYGVKD. The CDR3 loop spans 13 amino acids. The CDR3 reads CATNRGLDQPQHF. CDR3 DNA sequence: TGTGCCACTAACAGGGGGCTGGATCAGCCCCAGCATTTT.

This clonotype appeared many times. V gene TRBV12-3 or TRBV12-4 combines with J gene TRBJ1-1; 7 bases fit TRBD1. Unmatched junction bases numbered 3, after V lost 7 bases and J lost 1 base. This CDR3 comprises 13 residues. CDR3 protein: CASIRDRNTEAFF. The CDR3 region has the DNA TGTGCCAGCATCCGGGACAGGAACACTGAAGCTTTCTTT.

This clonotype showed up just a few times. This chain links TRBV20-1 with TRBJ2-2; TRBD1 matches 8 bases. The CDR3 is 15 residues long. V trimming: 5 bases; J trimming: 5 bases; junction bases outside the gene matches: 10. Germline loops: CDR1 DFQATT, CDR2 SNEGSKA (reference sequence). CDR3 nucleotides: TGCAGTGCTCCCCGGACAGGGAGTAATACCGGGGAGCTGTTTTTT. Translated: CSAPRTGSNTGELFF.

V gene TRBV9 combines with J gene TRBJ2-3; D call uncertain. The CDR3 sequence is 14 residues long. Germline assignment: CDR1 SGDLS and CDR2 YYNGEE. The V gene lost 3 bases and the J gene lost 4 bases, with 12 bases spanning the gap. The DNA of the CDR3 is TGTGCCAGCAGCGGCCTAAGAGTCGCAGATACGCAGTATTTT. It specifies CASSGLRVADTQYF.

This clonotype was recorded many times. This sequence joins TRBV10-3 and TRBJ1-4; D unclear. The CDR3 spans 13 residues. Germline V gives CDR1 ENHRY, CDR2 SYGVKD. V lost 10 bases and J 0 bases, leaving 9 bases between the germline ends. As DNA, the CDR3 is TGTGCCACAACGGACGCAACTAATGAAAAACTGTTTTTT. Translating gives CATTDATNEKLFF.

The CDR3 loop is CASSLAAVGDEQYF. The CDR3 region has the DNA TGTGCCAGCAGCTTAGCGGCGGTCGGCGACGAGCAGTACTTC. The rearrangement links TRBV7-9 to TRBJ2-7; D uncertain. Germline assignment: CDR1 SEHNR and CDR2 FQNEAQ (reference sequence). The CDR3 extends over 14 amino acids. V was trimmed by 0 bases and J by 5 bases, leaving 11 bases between them.

This clonotype came up many times. V usage is TRBV10-1 and J usage is TRBJ1-1, with no clear D. This CDR3 region has 14 residues. Germline V gene lookup returns CDR1 WNHNN and CDR2 SYGVQD (reference sequence). V was clipped by 2 bases and J by 2 bases, with 9 bases between them. CDR3 residues: CASSEPGSNTEAFF. Written as DNA, the CDR3 is TGCGCCAGCAGTGAGCCAGGTTCTAACACTGAAGCTTTCTTT.

This clonotype was observed a handful of times. V is TRBV12-3 or TRBV12-4 and J is TRBJ1-2; maybe TRBD1 (6 bases). The CDR3 length is 16 residues. The V end was cut by 3 bases, the J end by 5 bases, with 19 bases between. The CDR3 region is CASSLAKQGGVYGYTF. The DNA for the CDR3 is TGTGCCAGCAGTTTGGCCAAGCAAGGGGGAGTGTATGGCTACACCTTC.

A few counts support this clonotype. This sequence joins TRBV27 and TRBJ2-1; D unclear. Per the germline V gene, CDR1 is MNHEY and CDR2 is SMNVEV (reference sequence). Trimming cost V 3 bases and J 0 bases, with 15 bases left between them. CDR3 size: 17 residues. This CDR3 is CASSLDGTESSYNEQFF. CDR3 nucleotide sequence: TGTGCCAGCAGTTTGGATGGCACAGAGAGCTCCTACAATGAGCAGTTCTTC.

Ten or more counts support this clonotype. The chain combines TRBV6-5 with TRBJ1-1; no clear D. Trimming stripped 0 bases from V and 1 base from J, with 6 bases between. CDR3 length: 14 residues. Germline V CDR1 and CDR2: MNHEY, SVGAGI. Here the CDR3 DNA reads TGTGCCAGCAGTTACTCTGGCAGGAACACTGAAGCTTTCTTT. This sequence encodes CASSYSGRNTEAFF.

This clonotype was found a few times. The CDR3, as DNA: TGCGCCAGCAACCTCAGGGGTTTTTCCTACGAGCAGTACTTC. Encoded protein: CASNLRGFSYEQYF. The chain employs TRBV5-1 and TRBJ2-7, with a possible D match to TRBD1 (6 bases). The CDR3 has 14 residues. The V and J ends lost 6 bases and 1 base respectively, with 14 bases between them. Per the germline V gene, CDR1 is SGHRS and CDR2 is YFSETQ.

This clonotype was seen many times. The chain uses TRBV5-5 and TRBJ1-5; perhaps TRBD1 as D (5 bases). Germline CDR1 is SGHKS and CDR2 is YYEKEE (reference sequence). The germline V and J ends were trimmed by 3 bases and 0 bases, with 16 bases remaining between them. CDR3 length equals 17 residues. The CDR3 here is CASSSLQDPYSNQPQHF. In DNA form, the CDR3 reads TGTGCCAGCAGCTCTCTACAGGACCCGTATAGCAATCAGCCCCAGCATTTT. The variable domain in full, completed from reference TRBV5-5 and TRBJ1-5, reads DAGVTQSPTHLIKTRGQQVTLRCSPISGHKSVSWYQQVLGQGPQFIFQYYEKEERGRGNFPDRFSARQFPNYSSELNVNALLLGDSALYLCASSSLQDPYSNQPQHFGDGTRLSIL.